This T cell receptor (beta chain) was sequenced in a study of blood T cells in healthy people across ages. General study results and limits: Getting older went along with TCR beta diversity per million T cells dropping roughly linearly.

This clonotype was counted a few times. Its matching antigen is unknown. It was with a sample-barcoded 5' primer and a J-beta primer mix that a second PCR of roughly 6 to 12 cycles was run. TCRdb fed the 5' RACE reads into MiXCR, producing one record per CDR3 protein. The sample lists a few hundred thousand distinct CDR3 sequences; 25% to 30% were seen once. In each sample, at least 7 million PBMCs were isolated. Trimming cost V 3 bases and J 6 bases, with 17 bases left between them. The CDR3 totals 15 residues. The V gene's germline CDR1 is LGHDT and CDR2 YNNKEL (reference sequence). The specimen was blood. This clonotype was sampled from a woman aged 70 to 79 in good health. The chain links TRBV3-1 to TRBJ1-2, with D perhaps TRBD1 (6 bases). CDR3 protein: CASSHNRVKKDGYTF. CDR3 DNA sequence: TGTGCCAGCAGCCATAACAGGGTGAAGAAGGATGGCTACACCTTC.